This TCR beta chain was sequenced for a study of long-term antiretroviral therapy in people with HIV. immunoSEQ v3.0 was run at survey level. TCRdb's table, derived via immunoSEQ multiplex PCR, lists solely in-frame clones and lacks some. Among over 30,000 clones listed, more than 80% were seen once. About this clone: No antigen is known for it.

General observations from the study: The data indicate that diversity increased after ART but remained below transplant donor controls. Relative to control repertoires, HIV repertoires exhibited narrower CDR3 length ranges. Those clones which expanded before ART made up the dominant part of the repertoire at all time points.

The V gene's germline CDR1 is SNHLY and CDR2 FYNNEI. The CDR3 runs 12 residues. V lost 4 bases to trimming and J lost 4 bases, with 4 bases between them. The source material was unsorted PBMCs, sampled 3.1 years after starting antiretroviral therapy. This receptor was taken from a woman in her fifties or sixties with HIV. The V gene is TRBV2, the J gene TRBJ2-2, with no clear D. CDR3 loop: CASSVLTGELFF. The CDR3 coding sequence is TGTGCCAGCAGTGTCCTCACCGGGGAGCTGTTTTTT. Filled out from reference TRBV2 and TRBJ2-2, the complete variable domain reads EPEVTQTPSHQVTQMGQEVILRCVPISNHLYFYWYRQILGQKVEFLVSFYNNEISEKSEIFDDQFSVERPDGSNFTLKIRSTKLEDSAMYFCASSVLTGELFFGEGSRLTVL.